These 20 T cell receptor beta chains were sequenced from one sample in a study of blood T cell repertoires in COVID-19. The method was immunoSEQ multiplex PCR; TCRdb's version includes in-frame clones alone and lacks a portion of them. The sample contains about 55,000 clones, 90% of which appear only once. Specimen: peripheral blood. The source is a man between 40 and 49 years old with acute or convalescent COVID-19.

V is TRBV6-5 and J is TRBJ2-7, with a weak D call TRBD1 (6 bases). Germline V gene data show CDR1 as MNHEY and CDR2 as SVGAGI. V lost 8 bases and J 1 base, leaving 15 bases between the germline ends. The CDR3 is 14 residues long. This chain's CDR3 is CASSTGTTSYEQYF. CDR3 DNA: TGTGCCAGCTCAACCGGGACAACTTCCTACGAGCAGTACTTC.

This clone appeared a single time. A read error may account for a junction end that differs from germline. The chain carries TRBV6-5 and TRBJ1-1; a weak D match, TRBD1 (6 bases). The germline gives CDR1 MNHEY, CDR2 SVGAGI. The CDR3 is 11 residues long. The CDR3 is CASTGDTEAFF. The CDR3 nucleotides are TGTGCCAGCACCGGGGACACCGAAGCTTTCTTT.

The rearrangement links TRBV21-1 to TRBJ2-7; the D call TRBD1 from the table was never checked on the DNA. TRBV21-1 is flagged as a pseudogene. The CDR3 totals 15 residues. CDR3 in amino acids: CASSKRDRPPYEQYF. CDR3 DNA: TGTGCCAGCAGCAAAAGGGACAGGCCCCCCTACGAGCAGTACTTC.

The chain carries TRBV7-8 and TRBJ2-7; 10 bases agree with TRBD1. The germline V gene has CDR1 SGHVS and CDR2 FQNEAQ. The CDR3 has 15 residues. V lost 5 bases and J lost 4; bases outside the gene matches: 8. CDR3 amino acids: CASSPSRDRGYEQYF. The DNA for the CDR3 is TGTGCCAGCAGCCCCAGCCGGGACAGGGGTTACGAGCAGTACTTC. Combining the CDR3 with reference TRBV7-8 and TRBJ2-7 gives the whole variable domain GAGVSQSPRYKVAKRGQDVALRCDPISGHVSLFWYQQALGQGPEFLTYFQNEAQLDKSGLPSDRFFAERPEGSVSTLKIQRTQQEDSAVYLCASSPSRDRGYEQYFGPGTRLTVT.

This chain uses TRBV28 with TRBJ1-5; D remains unclear. This CDR3 is built from 13 residues. The V end lost 5 bases, the J end lost 4 bases, and 9 bases lay between the germline ends. CDR1 MDHEN and CDR2 SYDVKM come from the germline V gene. The CDR3 spells CASSILGNQPQHF. The CDR3 coding sequence is TGTGCCAGCAGTATCCTCGGTAATCAGCCCCAGCATTTT.

The chain couples TRBV9 to TRBJ1-3; a possible D gene is TRBD1 (5 bases). Germline V gives CDR1 SGDLS, CDR2 YYNGEE. V lost 3 bases, J lost 0 bases, and 13 bases lay in between. The CDR3 totals 16 residues. This chain's CDR3 is CASSARQSLSGNTIYF. CDR3 nucleotides: TGTGCCAGCAGCGCACGACAGTCACTCTCTGGAAACACCATATATTTT.

The V gene is TRBV14, the J gene TRBJ1-1; 10 nucleotides line up with TRBD1. CDR1 SGHDN and CDR2 FVKESK come from the germline V gene. This CDR3 contains 16 residues. Trimming cost V 4 bases and J 5 bases; bases outside gene matches: 10. The CDR3 here is CASSPRDRGKGTEAFF. CDR3 bases: TGTGCCAGCAGCCCCCGGGACAGGGGAAAAGGGACTGAAGCTTTCTTT.

This chain joins TRBV27 and TRBJ2-2, with D perhaps matching TRBD2 (6 bases). Trimming left V 5 bases short and J 4 bases short, with 11 bases between. Germline V gene data show CDR1 as MNHEY and CDR2 as SMNVEV (reference sequence). This CDR3 has 14 amino acids. DNA for the CDR3: TGTGCCAGCAGTATAGCGGAGAGCACCGGGGAGCTGTTTTTT. It encodes CASSIAESTGELFF.

CDR3 nucleotide sequence: TGTGCCAGCAGCCGTGGAGCGGGAGCGTCCTACAATGAGCAGTTCTTC. Its translation is CASSRGAGASYNEQFF. The V gene is TRBV5-5, the J gene TRBJ2-1; TRBD2 aligns across 8 bases. This CDR3 spans 16 amino acids. V shed 4 bases, J shed 1 base, and the junction held 7 bases outside the gene matches. Germline assignment: CDR1 SGHKS and CDR2 YYEKEE (reference sequence).

The rearrangement links TRBV2 to TRBJ1-2; 7 positions match TRBD1. V trimming: 6 bases; J trimming: 7 bases; junction bases outside the gene matches: 14. The germline V gene has CDR1 SNHLY and CDR2 FYNNEI. This CDR3 comprises 15 residues. The CDR3 reads CASRPGGSSGFGYTF. The CDR3 nucleotides read TGTGCCAGCAGGCCAGGGGGGTCCTCAGGATTTGGCTACACCTTC.

The rearrangement joins TRBV7-9 to TRBJ2-1; maybe TRBD2 (5 bases). Per germline, CDR1 SEHNR and CDR2 FQNEAQ (reference sequence). Trimming took off 0 bases at V and 7 bases at J, with 16 bases between the two ends. The CDR3 has 16 amino acids. The CDR3 loop is CASSLAPAGVGNEQFF. The DNA of the CDR3 is TGTGCCAGCAGCTTAGCCCCTGCGGGTGTGGGTAATGAGCAGTTCTTC.

This rearrangement joins TRBV5-1 to TRBJ1-3; possibly TRBD1 for D (6 bases). CDR1 and CDR2 from the germline V gene are SGHRS and YFSETQ. CDR3 length equals 13 residues. Trimming removed 4 bases at V and 2 bases at J, with 7 bases between. The CDR3, as DNA: TGCGCCAGCAGCCGGGACACTGGAAACACCATATATTTT. This translates into CASSRDTGNTIYF.

The chain has TRBV19 and TRBJ2-2, with 9 bases identical to TRBD2. Trimming took 5 bases from V and 7 from J; bases not matched to a gene: 11. The CDR3 extends over 16 amino acids. The germline CDR1 and CDR2 sequences are LNHDA and SQIVND (reference sequence). CDR3 protein: CASSGWIAGAHGELFF. DNA for the CDR3: TGTGCCAGTAGTGGGTGGATAGCGGGAGCACACGGGGAGCTGTTTTTT.

This rearrangement joins TRBV5-1 to TRBJ1-1; 7 bases agree with TRBD1. J gave up 4 bases and V 4 bases, and 10 bases lay outside the gene matches. The germline V gene encodes CDR1 SGHRS and CDR2 YFSETQ. The CDR3 loop spans 15 amino acids. The CDR3 bases are TGCGCCAGCAGCCAAAAGAGGGGGCAGGGCACTGAAGCTTTCTTT. This encodes CASSQKRGQGTEAFF.

V gene TRBV11-2 combines with J gene TRBJ2-1; 7 bases map to TRBD2. Germline CDR1 is SGHAT and CDR2 is FQNNGV. The length of the CDR3 is 16 residues. Losses at the gene ends were 0 bases for V and 7 bases for J; bases not matched to a gene: 9. CDR3 DNA sequence: TGTGCCAGCAGCTTAGATGGGGCGGGGGTAAGGAATGAGCAGTTCTTC. Amino acids: CASSLDGAGVRNEQFF.

This chain joins TRBV12-5 and TRBJ2-1; 8 bases map to TRBD1. This CDR3 is built from 14 residues. CDR1 and CDR2 (germline): LGHNT, FRNRAP. The J segment lost 8 bases and the V segment lost 3 bases, leaving 6 bases of the junction unmatched. The CDR3 region is CASGFGTGKDEQFF. For the CDR3, the DNA is TGTGCTAGTGGTTTTGGGACAGGCAAAGATGAGCAGTTCTTC.

The V gene is TRBV19, the J gene TRBJ2-7; D not resolved. CDR3 length: 13 amino acids. Germline V gene data show CDR1 as LNHDA and CDR2 as SQIVND (reference sequence). Trimming pared 10 bases from V and 0 bases from J, leaving 13 bases between. The DNA for the CDR3 is TGTGCCACCACGGCGGAGCACTCCTACGAGCAGTACTTC. Translating it yields CATTAEHSYEQYF.

The V and J genes are TRBV5-4 and TRBJ1-6; 8 bases agree with TRBD1. The length of the CDR3 is 15 residues. Germline V gene data show CDR1 as SGHNT and CDR2 as YYREEE (reference sequence). V shed 0 bases and J 10 bases; nucleotides not matched to a gene: 6. The CDR3 DNA is TGTGCCAGCAGCTTGGGAGACAGGGGCCGCTCACCCCTCCACTTT. Translation gives CASSLGDRGRSPLHF.

The chain uses TRBV19 and TRBJ1-2; 9 bases align to TRBD1. CDR3 size: 15 residues. V lost 6 bases and J lost 4; bases outside the gene matches: 9. CDR1 is LNHDA, CDR2 SQIVND, per germline (reference sequence). CDR3 in amino acids: CASSPGQGIGYGYTF. The CDR3 DNA sequence: TGTGCCAGTAGCCCGGGACAGGGAATAGGCTATGGCTACACCTTC.

The CDR3 nucleotides read TGTGCCAGCAGTCCTCAGGGGGGTATGACAGGTGGCTACACCTTC. Residues: CASSPQGGMTGGYTF. The chain couples TRBV6-4 to TRBJ1-2; 7 nucleotides align to TRBD1. Germline CDR1 and CDR2: MRHNA and SNTAGT. The CDR3 has 15 amino acids. Losses at the gene ends were 5 bases for V and 7 bases for J; bases not matched to a gene: 13.